The sequence of this T cell receptor (beta chain) was determined in a study of blood T cells in healthy people across ages. Study conclusions and caveats: Naive CD4+ cells and diversity were both higher in long-lived donors than in aged donors.

In regard to this clonotype: What it binds is not known.

V shed 1 base and J shed 5 bases, with 9 bases lying between them. Per the germline V gene, CDR1 is LGHNA and CDR2 is YSLEER. The CDR3 loop spans 13 amino acids. For the second PCR, which ran for about 7 to 11 cycles, a sample-barcoded 5' primer and a J-beta primer mix were used. Each CDR3 protein gets one entry after TCRdb re-called the 5' RACE reads with MiXCR. The sample contains 650,000 to 900,000 distinct CDR3 sequences, 62% of which appear only once. The rearrangement links TRBV4-3 to TRBJ2-7; D is unclear. This clonotype was sampled from a man younger than 45 in good health. The source material was blood. Here the CDR3 reads CASSQGRWNEQYF. The CDR3 bases are TGCGCCAGCAGCCAAGGGCGGTGGAACGAGCAGTACTTC.